Listed here are 29 T cell receptor beta chains from one sample, sequenced in a study of post-analysis software for immune sequencing data. Unique molecular identifiers were present in the TCR beta cDNA libraries. MiXCR, run by TCRdb on the PCR reads, gives a single entry per CDR3 protein. The data contain about 460,000 distinct CDR3 sequences, around 40% of them singletons. These TCRs' antigens remain unknown. Study outcomes and limitations: Five or six TRBV segments were more frequent in patients than controls; TRBV5-6, TRBV5-1 and TRBV20-1 belonged to this group.

Sequenced input: blood. All receptors come from a girl aged 10 to 17 with multiple sclerosis.

This chain connects TRBV5-1 to TRBJ2-7; no clear D gene. Per the germline V gene, CDR1 is SGHRS and CDR2 is YFSETQ. The CDR3 has 13 residues. V shed 0 bases and J shed 5 bases, with 9 bases lying between them. As DNA, the CDR3 is TGCGCCAGCAGCTTGGCCCAGCAGAACGAGCAGTACTTC. Amino acids: CASSLAQQNEQYF.

The chain couples TRBV28 to TRBJ1-1; D uncertain. V lost 5 bases and J lost 1, with 8 bases in between. Germline CDR1 and CDR2: MDHEN and SYDVKM. This CDR3 has 13 amino acids. The CDR3 reads CASSHNWNTEAFF. CDR3 nucleotides: TGTGCCAGCAGTCATAACTGGAACACTGAAGCTTTCTTT. The whole variable domain, filled in from reference TRBV28 and TRBJ1-1, reads DVKVTQSSRYLVKRTGEKVFLECVQDMDHENMFWYRQDPGLGLRLIYFSYDVKMKEKGDIPEGYSVSREKKERFSLILESASTNQTSMYLCASSHNWNTEAFFGQGTRLTVV.

The V gene is TRBV20-1, the J gene TRBJ2-1; no definite D call. CDR3 length equals 14 residues. The V and J ends lost 8 bases and 1 base respectively, with 15 bases between them. Germline V lookup: CDR1 DFQATT, CDR2 SNEGSKA (reference sequence). The CDR3 DNA follows: TGCAGTACTCCAACCCCGTGGTCCTACAATGAGCAGTTCTTC. Encoded protein: CSTPTPWSYNEQFF.

In this sample, this clonotype turned up a few times. The rearrangement links TRBV12-3 or TRBV12-4 to TRBJ2-4; maybe TRBD2 (5 bases). CDR3 length: 11 amino acids. V dropped 5 bases and J dropped 8 bases, with 7 bases sitting between them. The CDR3 is CASSAADIQYF. The CDR3 nucleotides are TGTGCCAGCAGTGCAGCGGACATTCAGTACTTC.

The chain employs TRBV5-4 and TRBJ1-2; TRBD1 aligns across 7 bases. CDR3 size: 14 residues. Per the germline V gene, CDR1 is SGHNT and CDR2 is YYREEE (reference sequence). The V segment lost 0 bases and the J segment 6 bases; nucleotides outside the gene matches: 5. This CDR3 is CASSLEGQPHGYTF. CDR3 DNA: TGTGCCAGCAGCTTGGAGGGACAGCCACATGGCTACACCTTC.

The chain couples TRBV20-1 to TRBJ2-1, with 9 positions matching TRBD2. The ends lost 6 bases at V and 8 bases at J; junction bases unmatched: 14. The germline CDR1 and CDR2 sequences are DFQATT and SNEGSKA (reference sequence). The CDR3 is made up of 15 amino acids. The CDR3 coding sequence is TGCAGTGCCACTGACCTAGGCGGGAGGGACGATGAGCAGTTCTTC. Its translation is CSATDLGGRDDEQFF.

V usage is TRBV25-1 and J usage is TRBJ2-3; D is unclear. Trimming removed 2 bases at V and 0 bases at J, with 9 bases between. CDR1 and CDR2 from the germline V gene are MGHDK and SYGVNS. The CDR3 spans 15 residues. CDR3 in DNA: TGTGCCAGCAGTGAAGGGTGGCCCAGCACAGATACGCAGTATTTT. Its protein product is CASSEGWPSTDTQYF.

CDR3 amino acids: CASRQLSNEQFF. The CDR3 bases are TGTGCCAGCAGACAACTTAGTAATGAGCAGTTCTTC. This rearrangement joins TRBV6-6 to TRBJ2-1; no reliable D call. V was pared by 6 bases and J by 7 bases, with 10 bases between. CDR3 size: 12 residues. Germline CDR1 MNHNY, CDR2 SVGAGI (reference sequence).

The table lists this clonotype with many counts. The chain links TRBV5-1 to TRBJ2-5; possibly TRBD1 for D (7 bases). This CDR3 comprises 14 residues. Trimming removed 5 bases from V and 5 bases from J, with 16 bases in between. Germline CDR1 reads SGHRS; CDR2 reads YFSETQ. Here the CDR3 reads CASRDTGAGETQYF. For the CDR3, the DNA is TGCGCCAGCAGGGATACAGGGGCGGGGGAGACCCAGTACTTC.

This clonotype was observed a few times. The chain uses TRBV15 and TRBJ2-1; D is uncertain. The CDR3 has 15 amino acids. Germline V CDR1 and CDR2: LNHNV, YYDKDF (reference sequence). Trimming removed 5 bases from V and 0 bases from J, with 11 bases in between. The CDR3 DNA is TGTGCCACCAGCTTCGCCAGGAGCTCCTACAATGAGCAGTTCTTC. Protein product: CATSFARSSYNEQFF. The complete variable domain, with remaining parts taken from reference TRBV15 and TRBJ2-1, reads DAMVIQNPRYQVTQFGKPVTLSCSQTLNHNVMYWYQQKSSQAPKLLFHYYDKDFNNEADTPDNFQSRRPNTSFCFLDIRSPGLGDTAMYLCATSFARSSYNEQFFGPGTRLTVL.

The V gene is TRBV11-2, the J gene TRBJ2-3; 9 bases line up with TRBD2. V was clipped by 6 bases and J by 10 bases; unmatched bases: 17. The germline V gene has CDR1 SGHAT and CDR2 FQNNGV. The CDR3 has 16 residues. CDR3: CASRPLREGLVYAQYF. The CDR3 region has the DNA TGTGCCAGCAGGCCCCTGCGGGAGGGCCTAGTATATGCGCAGTATTTT.

This chain connects TRBV9 to TRBJ2-4; D unclear. This CDR3 has 14 residues. V lost 2 bases, J lost 8 bases, and 14 bases lay in between. Germline CDR1 SGDLS, CDR2 YYNGEE. As DNA, the CDR3 is TGTGCCAGCAGCGTCGGTCTTGGTATAGACATTCAGTACTTC. Protein sequence: CASSVGLGIDIQYF.

This clonotype turned up a few times. The V and J genes are TRBV19 and TRBJ2-3, with D perhaps TRBD1 or TRBD2 (5 bases each). The germline CDR1 and CDR2 sequences are LNHDA and SQIVND (reference sequence). V dropped 7 bases and J dropped 8 bases, with 13 bases sitting between them. CDR3 length equals 12 residues. The CDR3 DNA reads as TGTGCCAGTACCTTCGGGGCCGGTACGCAGTATTTT. It codes for CASTFGAGTQYF. Full variable domain (remainder filled in from reference TRBV19 and TRBJ2-3): DGGITQSPKYLFRKEGQNVTLSCEQNLNHDAMYWYRQDPGQGLRLIYYSQIVNDFQKGDIAEGYSVSREKKESFPLTVTSAQKNPTAFYLCASTFGAGTQYFGPGTRLTVL.

The gene calls are TRBV4-3 and TRBJ2-7, with 8 bases aligning to TRBD1. The V segment lost 0 bases and the J segment 1 base; nucleotides outside the gene matches: 8. The CDR3 runs to 17 residues. CDR1 is LGHNA, CDR2 YSLEER, per germline. This CDR3 is CASSQDSTGTGSYEQYF. In nucleotides, the CDR3 is TGCGCCAGCAGCCAAGATTCCACCGGGACAGGTTCCTACGAGCAGTACTTC.

A few counts support this clonotype. The chain's CDR3 is CASGQGSYEQYF. The CDR3 nucleotides read TGTGCCTCGGGGCAGGGCTCCTACGAGCAGTACTTC. The rearrangement links TRBV2 to TRBJ2-7; possibly TRBD1 or TRBD2 for D (5 bases each). Germline V gives CDR1 SNHLY, CDR2 FYNNEI. V gave up 11 bases and J gave up 0 bases, with 11 bases separating them. CDR3 length: 12 amino acids.

The gene calls are TRBV7-9 and TRBJ1-1, with no clear D. CDR3 length equals 12 residues. The V gene's germline CDR1 is SEHNR and CDR2 FQNEAQ (reference sequence). Trimming stripped 4 bases from V and 6 bases from J, with 9 bases between. The CDR3 bases are TGTGCCAGCAGCTCCTTGAGGGCTGAAGCTTTCTTT. Protein: CASSSLRAEAFF. Full variable domain (remainder filled in from reference TRBV7-9 and TRBJ1-1): DTGVSQNPRHKITKRGQNVTFRCDPISEHNRLYWYRQTLGQGPEFLTYFQNEAQLEKSRLLSDRFSAERPKGSFSTLEIQRTEQGDSAMYLCASSSLRAEAFFGQGTRLTVV.

J is TRBJ2-3 and V is TRBV20-1, with TRBD1 matching 7 bases. The CDR3 loop spans 18 amino acids. Germline loops: CDR1 DFQATT, CDR2 SNEGSKA (reference sequence). After removal of 2 bases from V and 2 bases from J, the junction contained 16 bases not matched to a gene. The DNA of the CDR3 is TGCAGTGCTAGACCTTATACAGGGGAACCCGGGTACACAGATACGCAGTATTTT. As protein: CSARPYTGEPGYTDTQYF.

The chain carries TRBV6-1 and TRBJ2-6; D is tentatively TRBD1 or TRBD2 (5 bases each). Germline CDR1 and CDR2: MNHNS and SASEGT. The V gene lost 0 bases and the J gene lost 4 bases, with 22 bases spanning the gap. CDR3 length: 20 amino acids. The CDR3 DNA reads TGTGCCAGCAGTGAAGCAAAGAGGGTGGGGCAGAAACCCGGGGCCAACGTCCTGACTTTC. Amino acids: CASSEAKRVGQKPGANVLTF.

This clonotype has more than one count but fewer than ten. The V gene is TRBV6-6, the J gene TRBJ1-2; weak D call: TRBD1 (5 bases). Between the trimmed V and J ends, which lost 7 bases and 8 bases, there was a span of 14 bases. The CDR3 consists of 12 residues. Germline CDR1 reads MNHNY; CDR2 reads SVGAGI (reference sequence). The CDR3 sequence is CASTGGAGGYTF. DNA of the CDR3: TGTGCCAGCACCGGGGGTGCGGGCGGCTACACCTTC.

This chain links TRBV20-1 with TRBJ2-5; TRBD2 aligns across 8 bases. This CDR3 has 14 amino acids. V trimming: 5 bases; J trimming: 2 bases; junction bases outside the gene matches: 7. Germline CDR1 DFQATT, CDR2 SNEGSKA (reference sequence). The CDR3 coding sequence is TGCAGTGCTTTAATAGCGGGGAGACAAGAGACCCAGTACTTC. This translates into CSALIAGRQETQYF.

V usage is TRBV27 and J usage is TRBJ1-6; D perhaps matches TRBD1 (6 bases). The germline V gene encodes CDR1 MNHEY and CDR2 SMNVEV (reference sequence). This CDR3 spans 13 amino acids. V dropped 7 bases and J dropped 16 bases, with 20 bases sitting between them. CDR3 loop: CASKKGGQGELHF. The CDR3 nucleotides are TGTGCCAGCAAGAAAGGGGGGCAGGGTGAACTCCACTTT.

This chain links TRBV15 with TRBJ2-5, with a tentative D call TRBD2 (6 bases). The V end lost 8 bases, the J end lost 4 bases, and 17 bases lay between the germline ends. The CDR3 covers 14 residues. Germline loops: CDR1 LNHNV, CDR2 YYDKDF (reference sequence). CDR3 coding DNA: TGTGCCACCTCCTTGTCGGGGGACCGAGAGACCCAGTACTTC. It specifies CATSLSGDRETQYF.

This clonotype turned up a few times. The V and J genes are TRBV29-1 and TRBJ1-1; 8 bases are a match to TRBD1. The ends lost 4 bases at V and 1 base at J; junction bases unmatched: 2. Germline V lookup: CDR1 SQVTM, CDR2 ANQGSEA. The CDR3 spans 13 residues. The CDR3 coding sequence is TGCAGCGTTGGGGACAGGAGGAACACTGAAGCTTTCTTT. Protein sequence: CSVGDRRNTEAFF.

This chain links TRBV20-1 with TRBJ2-3, with D hard to call. With 2 bases removed from V and 0 bases from J, the gap between germline ends came to 6 bases. The germline V gene encodes CDR1 DFQATT and CDR2 SNEGSKA (reference sequence). The CDR3 is 13 amino acids. CDR3 protein: CSARTSSTDTQYF. Here the CDR3 DNA reads TGCAGTGCTAGAACTTCAAGCACAGATACGCAGTATTTT.

This clonotype has only a few counts. This chain joins TRBV24-1 and TRBJ2-1, with unresolved D. The germline gives CDR1 KGHDR, CDR2 SFDVKD. The CDR3 runs to 12 residues. Trimming cost V 9 bases and J 4 bases, with 9 bases left between them. The CDR3 is CATGRVYNEQFF. The DNA for the CDR3 is TGTGCCACCGGAAGGGTTTACAATGAGCAGTTCTTC.

The CDR3 loop reads CASSRGSGSYEQYF. For the CDR3, the DNA is TGTGCCAGCAGCCGAGGGTCAGGGTCCTACGAGCAGTACTTC. The chain employs TRBV14 and TRBJ2-7; D may correspond to TRBD1 or TRBD2 (5 bases each). Trimming cost V 4 bases and J 1 base, with 11 bases left between them. Germline-derived CDR1 and CDR2 are SGHDN and FVKESK. CDR3 length: 14 residues.

This chain joins TRBV21-1 and TRBJ2-7; no DNA check was done on the table's D call, TRBD1. TRBV21-1 is a known pseudogene. CDR3 length equals 15 residues. CDR3 amino acids: CASSPQQHQGYEQYF. As DNA, the CDR3 is TGTGCCAGCAGCCCACAACAGCACCAGGGCTACGAGCAGTACTTC.

J is TRBJ2-5 and V is TRBV12-3 or TRBV12-4, with D possibly called TRBD1 or TRBD2 (5 bases each). The CDR3 has 16 amino acids. Trimming pared 3 bases from V and 2 bases from J, leaving 16 bases between. The CDR3: CASSLLAGTTQETQYF. CDR3 DNA: TGTGCCAGCAGTTTGCTCGCCGGGACCACTCAAGAGACCCAGTACTTC.

The chain joins TRBV25-1 to TRBJ1-2, with a weak D call TRBD1 (5 bases). Trimming removed 3 bases from V and 6 bases from J, with 11 bases in between. This CDR3 region has 13 residues. Germline V gene data show CDR1 as MGHDK and CDR2 as SYGVNS. The CDR3 nucleotides read TGTGCCAGCAGTGACCGGGGGTATAATGGCTACACCTTC. This gives the protein CASSDRGYNGYTF.